This T cell receptor (beta chain) was recorded in a study of cytomegalovirus exposure and HLA in healthy donors (dated 2017 in TCRdb). A note on the overall study: A later analysis indicated that the 110 or so validation repertoires were generated on the platform also employed for the roughly 720 repertoires of the first cohort. The study was designed to test whether signatures of past pathogen exposure could be identified by cataloging public T cell receptors. Along with the 666-subject first cohort, a separate validation cohort of over a hundred different subjects was used. The study combined high-throughput TCR immunosequencing, statistical association of individual TCRs with disease status, and machine learning to predict cytomegalovirus infection status.

Library method: the immunoSEQ multiplex PCR assay. The published analysis was carried out like this. To diagnose cytomegalovirus status from the catalog of TCR beta chain sequences, a statistical classification framework was built. This is the immuneACCESS table as TCRdb keeps it, with only in-frame sequences that have V and J called. A part of the clones is gone; compared with another copy, unresolved V genes explain less than half, and the rest is unexplained. V, J and clone size were drawn from that table, and D and trimming were deduced from the DNA. In all, the sample holds about 400,000 clones, and approximately 90% of those were seen once. The ten largest clones take up 0.83% of the sample. Taken from cysteine to phenylalanine, the CDR3 has 14 residues. The only DNA kept is the CDR3, 42 bases in frame from the first base. V and J are trimmed by 4 bases and 5 bases, and the gene matches miss 7 bases of the junction. Per the germline V gene, MDHEN is the CDR1 and SYDVKM is the CDR2.

The donors were included in the validation cohort of over a hundred subjects, a group kept apart from the approximately 700-subject first cohort. What the work shows at the level of the full study, not this receptor alone: According to the authors, the approach could potentially be generalized to other disease states and immunological phenotypes. All 120 repertoires were used to score co-occurrence in the validation cohort in a later analysis, because that analysis had no HLA typing for the cohort. Most TCR sequences were seen in very few donors, while some public TCRs were found in many individuals. The classifier was reported to diagnose cytomegalovirus status with high specificity and sensitivity in both the original cohort and the validation cohort. In vitro tests confirmed that a few of the cytomegalovirus-associated TCR beta chains recognize cytomegalovirus antigens. A later analysis found that TCRs clustered in the first cohort also tended to co-occur in the 130 or so validation repertoires, with 90% to 95% of cluster scores above 0. The study gave a list of more than 150 TCR beta chains associated with cytomegalovirus.

This clone is a singleton in its sample. Its specific antigen is unknown. Per-base quality was not reported, and no clone a single base away is much larger than it. This sequence originates from a woman in her late teens or twenties in good health and CMV-seronegative. The rearrangement joined TRBV28 to TRBJ2-5; TRBD2 agrees with 7 junctional bases. What was sequenced was PBMCs. The CDR3 in this case is CASSYRTGGETQYF. The nucleotide sequence is TGTGCCAGCAGTTACCGGACGGGAGGCGAGACCCAGTACTTC. Reference TRBV28 and TRBJ2-5 genes cover what lies past the CDR3, so the full variable domain is DVKVTQSSRYLVKRTGEKVFLECVQDMDHENMFWYRQDPGLGLRLIYFSYDVKMKEKGDIPEGYSVSREKKERFSLILESASTNQTSMYLCASSYRTGGETQYFGPGTRLLVL.